The rows below give T cell receptor beta chains drawn from one sample of a study of cytomegalovirus exposure and HLA in healthy donors. The table came from immunoSEQ multiplex PCR; TCRdb's copy has only in-frame clones and leaves some out. The sample yields about 64,000 clones, of which the top ten take up 3.6%. The sequenced sample consisted of PBMCs. These receptors originate from a woman between 18 and 29 years old in good health and CMV-seronegative. CDR3s include the opening cysteine and the closing phenylalanine or tryptophan. The order of the fields is V gene, D gene, J gene, CDR3 DNA, CDR3 protein. A D gene is named only where the DNA matches it firmly.

V gene: TRBV6-1; D gene: TRBD2; J gene: TRBJ2-7; CDR3 DNA: TGTGCCAGCAGTCCAGGACTAGCGGGGGCCTACGAGCAGTACTTC; CDR3 protein: CASSPGLAGAYEQYF
V gene: TRBV23-1; D gene: TRBD2; J gene: TRBJ2-1; CDR3 DNA: TGCGCCAGCAGTCGGGTAGCGGGAGAACAAGGACAATACAATGAGCAGTTCTTC; CDR3 protein: CASSRVAGEQGQYNEQFF
V gene: TRBV30; D gene: -; J gene: TRBJ1-1; CDR3 DNA: TGTGCCTGGAGCAGGCGGGGGAGGCCAACTGAAGCTTTCTTT; CDR3 protein: CAWSRRGRPTEAFF
V gene: TRBV7-9; D gene: -; J gene: TRBJ2-2; CDR3 DNA: TGTGCCAGCAGCTTTCGGGGGAACACCGGGGAGCTGTTTTTT; CDR3 protein: CASSFRGNTGELFF
V gene: TRBV5-1; D gene: TRBD2; J gene: TRBJ2-5; CDR3 DNA: TGCGCCAGCAGCTTATCCCCTCCTAGCGGGAGGTACCAAGAGACCCAGTACTTC; CDR3 protein: CASSLSPPSGRYQETQYF
V gene: TRBV30; D gene: -; J gene: TRBJ1-2; CDR3 DNA: TGTGCCTGGAGTGTACTATCGAGGATCTACACCTTC; CDR3 protein: CAWSVLSRIYTF
V gene: TRBV7-2; D gene: -; J gene: TRBJ1-1; CDR3 DNA: TGTGCCAGCAGCTACGGACAGACGAACACTGAAGCTTTCTTT; CDR3 protein: CASSYGQTNTEAFF
V gene: TRBV6-5; D gene: -; J gene: TRBJ2-7; CDR3 DNA: TGTGCCAGCAGTTACTCGTCGGGTTCCTACGAGCAGTACTTC; CDR3 protein: CASSYSSGSYEQYF
V gene: TRBV9; D gene: -; J gene: TRBJ1-3; CDR3 DNA: TGTGCCAGCAGCGGAGTCCCGAGGATTGGAAACACCATATATTTT; CDR3 protein: CASSGVPRIGNTIYF
V gene: TRBV11-3; D gene: -; J gene: TRBJ2-5; CDR3 DNA: TGTGCCAGCAGCTCACCGGACGGGGGACGGGGAGAGACCCAGTACTTC; CDR3 protein: CASSSPDGGRGETQYF
V gene: TRBV7-8; D gene: TRBD2; J gene: TRBJ2-1; CDR3 DNA: TGTGCCAGCAGCCGCCTCGGACTAGCGCGCAAAGACAATGAGCAGTTCTTC; CDR3 protein: CASSRLGLARKDNEQFF
V gene: TRBV30; D gene: -; J gene: TRBJ2-2; CDR3 DNA: TGTGCCTGGAGCCGGGACGAGGGGGTCACCGGGGAGCTGTTTTTT; CDR3 protein: CAWSRDEGVTGELFF
V gene: TRBV14; D gene: -; J gene: TRBJ2-1; CDR3 DNA: TGTGCCAGCAGCCAAGATAGGGACTGGGAGCAGTTCTTC; CDR3 protein: CASSQDRDWEQFF
V gene: TRBV2; D gene: -; J gene: TRBJ1-2; CDR3 DNA: TGTGCCAGCTCTTTAGACTATGGCTACACCTTC; CDR3 protein: CASSLDYGYTF
V gene: TRBV5-4; D gene: -; J gene: TRBJ1-1; CDR3 DNA: TGTGCCAGCAGCTTGTCTACAGGGCGGAGGACTGAAGCTTTCTTT; CDR3 protein: CASSLSTGRRTEAFF
V gene: TRBV7-6; D gene: -; J gene: TRBJ1-5; CDR3 DNA: TGTGCCAGCAGCTTAGGACAGCTTAATAGCAATCAGCCCCAGCATTTT; CDR3 protein: CASSLGQLNSNQPQHF
V gene: TRBV14; D gene: -; J gene: TRBJ1-5; CDR3 DNA: TGTGCCAGCAGCCAAGACTTCCAGACAGACCTCCAGCATTTT; CDR3 protein: CASSQDFQTDLQHF
V gene: TRBV11-1; D gene: TRBD1; J gene: TRBJ1-6; CDR3 DNA: TGTGCCAGCAGTTCCACAGGGGGCTGGAATAATTCACCCCTCCACTTT; CDR3 protein: CASSSTGGWNNSPLHF
V gene: TRBV9; D gene: -; J gene: TRBJ2-7; CDR3 DNA: TGTGCCAGCAGCGTAGGAACCCTAAGGAGCCACGAGCAGTACTTC; CDR3 protein: CASSVGTLRSHEQYF
V gene: TRBV6-1; D gene: -; J gene: TRBJ1-3; CDR3 DNA: TGTGCCAGCAGTGAAGTCAGTCCCACCATATATTTT; CDR3 protein: CASSEVSPTIYF
V gene: TRBV19; D gene: TRBD1; J gene: TRBJ2-2; CDR3 DNA: TGTGCCAGTACCCGGACAGGAATCGGGGAGCTGTTTTTT; CDR3 protein: CASTRTGIGELFF
V gene: TRBV29-1; D gene: -; J gene: TRBJ1-4; CDR3 DNA: TGCAGCGTTGATGGAGGGGCGCGAGGGGAAAAACTGTTTTTT; CDR3 protein: CSVDGGARGEKLFF
V gene: TRBV4-1; D gene: TRBD1; J gene: TRBJ1-1; CDR3 DNA: TGCGCCAGCAGCCATCCTCTAGGGGGCATGGACACTGAAGCTTTCTTT; CDR3 protein: CASSHPLGGMDTEAFF
V gene: TRBV29-1; D gene: -; J gene: TRBJ2-6; CDR3 DNA: TGCAGCGTTGAAGGGCTTGGGGCCAACGTCCTGACTTTC; CDR3 protein: CSVEGLGANVLTF
V gene: TRBV6-5; D gene: -; J gene: TRBJ2-7; CDR3 DNA: TGTGCCAGCAGGTCCGGGGGAATCCTCTACGAGCAGTACTTC; CDR3 protein: CASRSGGILYEQYF
V gene: TRBV30; D gene: TRBD1; J gene: TRBJ2-5; CDR3 DNA: TGTGCCTGCGGGACAGACATTCAAGAGACCCAGTACTTC; CDR3 protein: CACGTDIQETQYF
V gene: TRBV18; D gene: -; J gene: TRBJ1-2; CDR3 DNA: TGTGCCAGCTCACCGGAGACAGGAGTAGGGTATGGCTACACCTTC; CDR3 protein: CASSPETGVGYGYTF
V gene: TRBV29-1; D gene: -; J gene: TRBJ2-4; CDR3 DNA: TGCAGCGTTGCGGTCCCTGTCAAAAACATTCAGTACTTC; CDR3 protein: CSVAVPVKNIQYF
V gene: TRBV5-1; D gene: TRBD1; J gene: TRBJ2-7; CDR3 DNA: TGCGCCAGCAGCTACGGACAGGGGACCGCCTACGAGCAGTACTTC; CDR3 protein: CASSYGQGTAYEQYF